One and the same sample provided the 29 T cell receptor beta chains below, sequenced in a study of cytomegalovirus exposure and HLA in healthy donors. The study ran its PCR with 60 Vbeta and 13 Jbeta primers. This table comes from immunoSEQ multiplex PCR, and its TCRdb copy is limited to in-frame clones, with some not included. The table has some 170,000 clones, roughly four fifths seen once. Specimen: PBMCs. All receptors derive from a man aged 50 to 59 in good health and CMV-seropositive.

V usage is TRBV28 and J usage is TRBJ2-1; possible D gene TRBD1, 6 bases. The CDR3 runs to 14 residues. Trimming removed 2 bases at V and 6 bases at J, with 11 bases between. From germline, CDR1 is MDHEN and CDR2 SYDVKM. The CDR3 spells CASSLTNRVNEQFF. CDR3 nucleotides: TGTGCCAGCAGTTTAACCAACAGGGTCAATGAGCAGTTCTTC. Full variable domain (outside the CDR3, taken from reference TRBV28 and TRBJ2-1): DVKVTQSSRYLVKRTGEKVFLECVQDMDHENMFWYRQDPGLGLRLIYFSYDVKMKEKGDIPEGYSVSREKKERFSLILESASTNQTSMYLCASSLTNRVNEQFFGPGTRLTVL.

In regard to this clone: Other DNA sequences in the sample encode the same CDR3. This chain links TRBV5-1 with TRBJ1-1, with D possibly being TRBD1 (5 bases). Germline CDR1 SGHRS, CDR2 YFSETQ. The length of the CDR3 is 13 residues. The V end lost 0 bases, the J end lost 6 bases, and 9 bases lay between the germline ends. The CDR3 here is CASSLGQGAEAFF. CDR3 bases: TGCGCCAGCAGCTTGGGGCAGGGTGCTGAAGCTTTCTTT.

The chain recombines TRBV7-3 with TRBJ2-1, with TRBD2 identical over 12 bases. This CDR3 is 16 amino acids long. The J segment lost 7 bases and the V segment lost 5 bases, leaving 9 bases of the junction unmatched. Germline V gene sequence: CDR1 SGHTA, CDR2 FQGTGA. The CDR3 loop reads CASSPGLAGGRNEQFF. In DNA form, the CDR3 reads TGTGCCAGCAGCCCGGGGCTAGCGGGGGGGCGGAATGAGCAGTTCTTC.

This clone was seen just once. J is TRBJ2-1 and V is TRBV9; maybe TRBD2 (6 bases). In germline, CDR1 is SGDLS, CDR2 YYNGEE. Trimming cost V 4 bases and J 5 bases, with 25 bases left between them. The CDR3 length is 18 residues. The CDR3 region is CASSLNWMGGGGDNEQFF. DNA of the CDR3: TGTGCCAGCAGCCTCAACTGGATGGGGGGAGGAGGGGACAATGAGCAGTTCTTC.

Only one count was recorded for this clone. CDR3 protein: CASSSMGQGVGELFF. In DNA form, the CDR3 reads TGTGCCAGCAGCTCGATGGGACAGGGGGTCGGGGAGCTGTTTTTT. This sequence joins TRBV7-3 and TRBJ2-2, with TRBD1 identical over 11 bases. Looked up from germline, CDR1 is SGHTA and CDR2 is FQGTGA. CDR3 length: 15 amino acids. The V gene end was trimmed by 4 bases and the J gene end by 7 bases; junction bases not matched to a gene: 5.

The gene calls are TRBV28 and TRBJ1-2, with D tentatively TRBD1 (5 bases). The germline V gene encodes CDR1 MDHEN and CDR2 SYDVKM. CDR3 length: 14 amino acids. The V gene lost 10 bases and the J gene lost 4 bases, with 19 bases spanning the gap. This CDR3 reads CATGTDYQIYGYTF. The DNA of the CDR3 is TGTGCCACGGGGACGGACTACCAAATCTATGGCTACACCTTC.

The chain links TRBV6-6 to TRBJ1-1, with unresolved D. CDR3 length: 14 amino acids. The V end was cut by 0 bases, the J end by 8 bases, with 13 bases between. CDR1 MNHNY and CDR2 SVGAGI come from the germline V gene (reference sequence). The CDR3 DNA reads as TGTGCCAGCAGTTACTCAACCCTAGGTGCCGAAGCTTTCTTT. It specifies CASSYSTLGAEAFF.

The chain joins TRBV19 to TRBJ2-1, with 9 bases identical to TRBD2. The CDR3 is made up of 14 amino acids. J lost 8 bases, V lost 7 bases, and 9 bases had no gene match. Germline V gene data show CDR1 as LNHDA and CDR2 as SQIVND (reference sequence). The DNA for the CDR3 is TGTGCCAGTAAGGCAGCGGGGGGCTTTTATGAGCAGTTCTTC. Translated: CASKAAGGFYEQFF.

The chain couples TRBV28 to TRBJ2-7; 9 nucleotides line up with TRBD1. With 6 bases clipped from V and 1 base from J, the junction kept 7 bases outside the gene matches. The V gene's germline CDR1 is MDHEN and CDR2 SYDVKM. The CDR3 is 15 amino acids. CDR3 bases: TGTGCCAGCAGACCTACAGGGGGCGGGTCCTACGAGCAGTACTTC. Protein product: CASRPTGGGSYEQYF.

The V gene is TRBV19, the J gene TRBJ1-1; 7 bases align to TRBD1. This CDR3 has 14 amino acids. Germline V gives CDR1 LNHDA, CDR2 SQIVND (reference sequence). Unmatched junction bases numbered 12, after V lost 10 bases and J lost 4 bases. For the CDR3, the DNA is TGTGCCAACAGGGTGAGGGGGCGCAGCACTGAAGCTTTCTTT. Protein sequence: CANRVRGRSTEAFF.

V usage is TRBV5-1 and J usage is TRBJ1-1; 10 bases map to TRBD1. CDR3 length equals 16 residues. The germline V gene has CDR1 SGHRS and CDR2 YFSETQ. J lost 1 base, V lost 5 bases, and 8 bases had no gene match. The chain's CDR3 is CASRPGTGASNTEAFF. The CDR3 DNA reads TGCGCCAGCAGGCCCGGGACAGGGGCCTCGAACACTGAAGCTTTCTTT.

This clone is a singleton in its sample. This chain uses TRBV7-9 with TRBJ1-4, with D maybe TRBD1 (5 bases). Germline CDR1 and CDR2: SEHNR and FQNEAQ (reference sequence). The CDR3 is made up of 12 amino acids. V was pared by 10 bases and J by 6 bases, with 12 bases between. The CDR3 reads CAIDRRDEKLFF. As DNA, the CDR3 is TGTGCCATCGACAGACGCGATGAAAAACTGTTTTTT.

V is TRBV19 and J is TRBJ2-5, with D possibly matching TRBD2 (5 bases). V lost 3 bases and J 4 bases, leaving 9 bases between the germline ends. The CDR3 covers 13 residues. Germline V gene lookup returns CDR1 LNHDA and CDR2 SQIVND (reference sequence). CDR3 protein: CASSISEGETQYF. The DNA for the CDR3 is TGTGCCAGTAGTATCTCTGAGGGAGAGACCCAGTACTTC.

The chain couples TRBV30 to TRBJ1-1; D not certain. Trimming left V 3 bases short and J 3 bases short, with 17 bases between. The CDR3 length is 15 residues. Germline V gene data show CDR1 as GTSNPN and CDR2 as SVGIG (reference sequence). CDR3 residues: CAWRSNSRDYTEAFF. The CDR3 DNA is TGTGCCTGGAGGTCTAACTCCCGGGATTACACTGAAGCTTTCTTT.

CDR3 sequence reads: CATSSLEGYTGELFF. CDR3 coding DNA: TGTGCCACCAGCAGCCTTGAGGGTTACACCGGGGAGCTGTTTTTT. This chain connects TRBV15 to TRBJ2-2, with D perhaps matching TRBD2 (5 bases). V was shortened by 3 bases and J by 3 bases, with 11 bases between the two germline ends. The CDR3 has 15 residues. CDR1 is LNHNV and CDR2 is YYDKDF in the germline V gene (reference sequence). The full variable domain, with the rest looked up from reference TRBV15 and TRBJ2-2, is DAMVIQNPRYQVTQFGKPVTLSCSQTLNHNVMYWYQQKSSQAPKLLFHYYDKDFNNEADTPDNFQSRRPNTSFCFLDIRSPGLGDTAMYLCATSSLEGYTGELFFGEGSRLTVL.

The table lists this clone with a few counts. The chain has TRBV5-1 and TRBJ2-3, with TRBD2 matching over 9 bases. This CDR3 region has 16 residues. Germline CDR1 reads SGHRS; CDR2 reads YFSETQ. Trimming took 6 bases from V and 0 from J; bases not matched to a gene: 8. The CDR3 DNA sequence: TGCGCCAGCACCATGACCGGGACTAGCAGCACAGATACGCAGTATTTT. Translation: CASTMTGTSSTDTQYF. Drawing the rest from reference TRBV5-1 and TRBJ2-3, the complete variable domain is KAGVTQTPRYLIKTRGQQVTLSCSPISGHRSVSWYQQTPGQGLQFLFEYFSETQRNKGNFPGRFSGRQFSNSRSEMNVSTLELGDSALYLCASTMTGTSSTDTQYFGPGTRLTVL.

This chain links TRBV28 with TRBJ1-6; 8 bases are a match to TRBD1. The germline CDR1 and CDR2 sequences are MDHEN and SYDVKM. The junction had 3 bases not matched to a gene; V was cut back by 1 base and J by 10 bases. The CDR3 totals 14 residues. DNA of the CDR3: TGTGCCAGCAGTTTATCAAACAGGGGGTCACCCCTCCACTTT. Its translation is CASSLSNRGSPLHF.

The rearrangement uses TRBV4-3 and TRBJ1-4, with 7 bases that match TRBD1. With V trimmed by 0 bases and J by 8 bases, 15 bases remained unmatched. The germline gives CDR1 LGHNA, CDR2 YSLEER. The CDR3 has 18 amino acids. CDR3 amino acids: CASSQDQRQGYKHEKLFF. The CDR3 DNA sequence: TGCGCCAGCAGCCAAGATCAGCGACAGGGATATAAACACGAAAAACTGTTTTTT.

V is TRBV6-5 and J is TRBJ2-7, with 7 bases lining up with TRBD2. CDR1 and CDR2 (germline): MNHEY, SVGAGI. V lost 6 bases, J lost 9 bases, and 8 bases stayed unmatched. The CDR3 contains 12 residues. CDR3 DNA: TGTGCCAGCAGGAAACTAGGCGGGGGGCAGTACTTC. It specifies CASRKLGGGQYF.

The chain combines TRBV7-3 with TRBJ2-7; D gene uncertain. V lost 5 bases, J lost 6 bases, and 14 bases lay in between. Germline CDR1 SGHTA, CDR2 FQGTGA. The CDR3 runs 13 residues. This chain's CDR3 is CASSQLFGFEQYF. DNA for the CDR3: TGTGCCAGCAGCCAACTCTTCGGGTTCGAGCAGTACTTC.

The rearrangement links TRBV28 to TRBJ2-7, with 14 bases that match TRBD2. This CDR3 region has 15 residues. CDR1 is MDHEN, CDR2 SYDVKM, per germline. Trimming at V came to 7 bases and at J to 1 base, leaving 3 bases not matched to a gene. CDR3 DNA sequence: TGTGCCAGCACCGGGACTAGCGGGGGTTCCTACGAGCAGTACTTC. Translated, it gives CASTGTSGGSYEQYF.

Details on this clone: One end of the junction varies from germline; a read error may be responsible. In nucleotides, the CDR3 is TGCGCCAGCAGCCTTCGCAGGGGCCCCTACGAGCAGTACTTC. It encodes CASSLRRGPYEQYF. This chain uses TRBV5-4 with TRBJ2-7; perhaps TRBD1 as D (6 bases). CDR3 length equals 14 residues. CDR1 and CDR2 from the germline V gene are SGHNT and YYREEE (reference sequence).

The chain recombines TRBV28 with TRBJ2-7; D not resolved. Germline V CDR1 and CDR2: MDHEN, SYDVKM. The CDR3 is 13 amino acids. Between the trimmed V and J ends, which lost 6 bases and 0 bases, there was a span of 9 bases. The DNA for the CDR3 is TGTGCCAGCAGGGTCCAGTCCTCCTACGAGCAGTACTTC. Amino acids: CASRVQSSYEQYF.

The V gene is TRBV7-2, the J gene TRBJ2-3; D is possibly TRBD2 (5 bases). The germline V and J ends were trimmed by 0 bases and 5 bases, with 9 bases remaining between them. Per the germline V gene, CDR1 is SGHTA and CDR2 is FQGNSA. The CDR3 has 14 residues. The chain's CDR3 is CASSLAGDVDTQYF. The CDR3 region has the DNA TGTGCCAGCAGCTTAGCGGGAGACGTAGATACGCAGTATTTT.

This clone was seen a handful of times. The chain has TRBV7-9 and TRBJ2-7; 7 bases match TRBD2. The CDR3 runs to 16 residues. The V segment lost 0 bases and the J segment 1 base; nucleotides outside the gene matches: 6. Germline values: CDR1 SEHNR, CDR2 FQNEAQ (reference sequence). CDR3 protein: CASSLASREYSYEQYF. The CDR3 DNA sequence: TGTGCCAGCAGCTTAGCCTCGCGGGAGTATTCCTACGAGCAGTACTTC.

The chain joins TRBV10-3 to TRBJ2-7; 9 bases are shared with TRBD2. CDR1 ENHRY and CDR2 SYGVKD come from the germline V gene. This CDR3 has 13 amino acids. V lost 8 bases, J lost 2 bases, and 4 bases stayed unmatched. CDR3 nucleotide sequence: TGTGCCATCCGTAGCGGGAGTACCTACGAGCAGTACTTC. Protein product: CAIRSGSTYEQYF.

The chain joins TRBV28 to TRBJ2-7; 7 bases line up with TRBD2. The trim removed 1 base at V and 7 bases at J, leaving 7 bases unmatched. Per the germline V gene, CDR1 is MDHEN and CDR2 is SYDVKM. CDR3 length equals 14 residues. CDR3 sequence: CASSLFAGAGEQYF. CDR3 nucleotides: TGTGCCAGCAGTTTATTTGCGGGAGCGGGGGAGCAGTACTTC.

The chain recombines TRBV9 with TRBJ2-1; 11 nucleotides line up with TRBD2. J was trimmed by 6 bases and V by 0 bases; bases with no gene match: 5. Germline lookup yields CDR1 SGDLS and CDR2 YYNGEE. The CDR3 is 16 residues long. The CDR3 is CASSVDLAGGSNEQFF. The CDR3 DNA follows: TGTGCCAGCAGCGTAGATCTAGCGGGAGGATCCAATGAGCAGTTCTTC.

This chain uses TRBV7-8 with TRBJ2-1; 13 nucleotides align to TRBD2. Unmatched junction bases numbered 7, after V lost 5 bases and J lost 6 bases. The CDR3 extends over 16 amino acids. Germline V gene lookup returns CDR1 SGHVS and CDR2 FQNEAQ. CDR3 in DNA: TGTGCCAGCAGCGCCAGACTAGCGGGGGGTTTCAATGAGCAGTTCTTC. It encodes CASSARLAGGFNEQFF.